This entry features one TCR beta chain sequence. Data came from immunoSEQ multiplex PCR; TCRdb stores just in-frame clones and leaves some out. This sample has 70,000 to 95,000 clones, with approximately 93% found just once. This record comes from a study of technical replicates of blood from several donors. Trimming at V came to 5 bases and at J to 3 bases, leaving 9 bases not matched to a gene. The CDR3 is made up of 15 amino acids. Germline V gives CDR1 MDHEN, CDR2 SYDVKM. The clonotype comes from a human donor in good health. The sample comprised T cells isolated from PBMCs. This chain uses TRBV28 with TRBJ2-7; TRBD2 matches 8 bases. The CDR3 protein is CASSPSSGINYEQYF. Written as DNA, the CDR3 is TGTGCCAGCAGTCCTAGTAGCGGGATAAACTACGAGCAGTACTTC.